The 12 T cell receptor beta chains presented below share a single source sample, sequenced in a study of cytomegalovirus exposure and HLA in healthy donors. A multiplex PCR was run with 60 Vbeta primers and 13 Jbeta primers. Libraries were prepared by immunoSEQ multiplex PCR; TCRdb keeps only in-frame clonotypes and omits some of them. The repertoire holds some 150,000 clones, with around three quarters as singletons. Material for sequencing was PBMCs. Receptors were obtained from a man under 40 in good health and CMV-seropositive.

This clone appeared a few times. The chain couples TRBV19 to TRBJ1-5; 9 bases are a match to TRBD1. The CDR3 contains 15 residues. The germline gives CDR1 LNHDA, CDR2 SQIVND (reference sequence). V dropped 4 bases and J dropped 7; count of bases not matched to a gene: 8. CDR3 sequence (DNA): TGTGCCAGTAGTAGGGGACAGGGAATTGAGCAGCCCCAGCATTTT. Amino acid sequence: CASSRGQGIEQPQHF.

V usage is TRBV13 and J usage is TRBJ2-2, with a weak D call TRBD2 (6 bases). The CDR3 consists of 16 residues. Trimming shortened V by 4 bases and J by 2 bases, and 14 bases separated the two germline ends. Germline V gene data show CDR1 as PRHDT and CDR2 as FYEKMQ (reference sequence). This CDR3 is CASSSWDFRNTGELFF. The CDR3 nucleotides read TGTGCCAGCAGCTCGTGGGACTTTAGAAACACCGGGGAGCTGTTTTTT. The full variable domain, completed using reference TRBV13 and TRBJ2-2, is AAGVIQSPRHLIKEKRETATLKCYPIPRHDTVYWYQQGPGQDPQFLISFYEKMQSDKGSIPDRFSAQQFSDYHSELNMSSLELGDSALYFCASSSWDFRNTGELFFGEGSRLTVL.

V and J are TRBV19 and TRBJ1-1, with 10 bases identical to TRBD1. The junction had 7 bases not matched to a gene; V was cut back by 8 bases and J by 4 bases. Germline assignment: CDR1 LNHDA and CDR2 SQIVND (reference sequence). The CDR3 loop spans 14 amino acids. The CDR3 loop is CASSFRTGGTEAFF. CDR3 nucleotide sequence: TGTGCCAGTTCTTTTCGGACAGGGGGCACTGAAGCTTTCTTT.

The CDR3 DNA follows: TGTGCCAGCAGGCTAACTAGGGAGCAGTTCTTC. This gives the protein CASRLTREQFF. The chain recombines TRBV28 with TRBJ2-1; weak D call: TRBD2 (5 bases). V gave up 6 bases and J gave up 10 bases, with 10 bases separating them. CDR3 length: 11 amino acids. Germline CDR1 reads MDHEN; CDR2 reads SYDVKM.

DNA for the CDR3: TGTGCCAGCACCGGAGCGACAGACTACGAGCAGTACTTC. Protein sequence: CASTGATDYEQYF. The chain uses TRBV6-1 and TRBJ2-7; weak D call: TRBD1 (5 bases). The germline V gene has CDR1 MNHNS and CDR2 SASEGT. This CDR3 has 13 residues. V was shortened by 7 bases and J by 3 bases, with 13 bases between the two germline ends.

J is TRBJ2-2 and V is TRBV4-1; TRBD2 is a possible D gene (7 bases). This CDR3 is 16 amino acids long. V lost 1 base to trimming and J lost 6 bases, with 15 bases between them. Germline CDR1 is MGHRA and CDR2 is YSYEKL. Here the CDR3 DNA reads TGCGCCAGCAGCCAAGTCTCAGGGGACTACGCCGGGGAGCTGTTTTTT. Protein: CASSQVSGDYAGELFF.

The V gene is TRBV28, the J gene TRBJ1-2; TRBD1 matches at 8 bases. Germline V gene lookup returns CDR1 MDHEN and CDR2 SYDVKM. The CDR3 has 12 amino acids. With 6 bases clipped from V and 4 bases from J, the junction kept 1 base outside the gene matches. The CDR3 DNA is TGTGCCAGCAGCGGACAGGGCTATGGCTACACCTTC. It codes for CASSGQGYGYTF.

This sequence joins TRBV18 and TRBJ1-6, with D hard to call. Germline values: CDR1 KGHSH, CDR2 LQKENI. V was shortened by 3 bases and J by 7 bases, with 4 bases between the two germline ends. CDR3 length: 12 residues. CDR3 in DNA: TGTGCCAGCTCACCTCCGAATTCACCCCTCCACTTT. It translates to CASSPPNSPLHF.

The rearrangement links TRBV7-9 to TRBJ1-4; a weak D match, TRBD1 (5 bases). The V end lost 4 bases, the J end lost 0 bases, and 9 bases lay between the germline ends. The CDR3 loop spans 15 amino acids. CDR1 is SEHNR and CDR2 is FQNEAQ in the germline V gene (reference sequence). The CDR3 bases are TGTGCCAGCAGCTGGGGCTCTGCAACTAATGAAAAACTGTTTTTT. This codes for CASSWGSATNEKLFF.

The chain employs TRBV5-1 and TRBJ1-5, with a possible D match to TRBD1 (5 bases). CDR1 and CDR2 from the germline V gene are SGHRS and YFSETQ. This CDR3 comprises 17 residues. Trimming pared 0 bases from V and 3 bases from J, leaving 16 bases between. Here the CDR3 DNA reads TGCGCCAGCAGCTTGGTAGGTCCGGGCAGGGTCAATCAGCCCCAGCATTTT. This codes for CASSLVGPGRVNQPQHF.

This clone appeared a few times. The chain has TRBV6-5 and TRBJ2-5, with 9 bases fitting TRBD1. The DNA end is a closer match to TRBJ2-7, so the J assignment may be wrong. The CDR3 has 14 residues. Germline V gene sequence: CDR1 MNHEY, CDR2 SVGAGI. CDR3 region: CASSYARTGDEQYF. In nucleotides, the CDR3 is TGTGCCAGCAGTTACGCCCGGACAGGGGACGAGCAGTACTTC.

The CDR3 spells CASRSGGQYEQYF. The CDR3 DNA reads TGTGCCAGCCGCTCGGGGGGCCAATACGAGCAGTACTTC. The chain joins TRBV6-5 to TRBJ2-7; possible D gene TRBD2, 7 bases. The CDR3 extends over 13 amino acids. The germline V and J ends were trimmed by 8 bases and 4 bases, with 15 bases remaining between them. CDR1 and CDR2 from the germline V gene are MNHEY and SVGAGI.